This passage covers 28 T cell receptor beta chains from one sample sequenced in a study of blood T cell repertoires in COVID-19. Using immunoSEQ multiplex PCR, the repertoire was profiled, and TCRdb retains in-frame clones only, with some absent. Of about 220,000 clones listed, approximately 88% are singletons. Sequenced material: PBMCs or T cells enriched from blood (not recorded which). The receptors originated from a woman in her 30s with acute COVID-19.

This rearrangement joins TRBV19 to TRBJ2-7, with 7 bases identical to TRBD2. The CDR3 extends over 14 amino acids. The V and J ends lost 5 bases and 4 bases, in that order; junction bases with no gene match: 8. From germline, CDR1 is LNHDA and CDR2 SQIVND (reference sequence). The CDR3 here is CASSGRGVGYEQYF. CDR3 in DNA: TGTGCCAGTAGTGGACGGGGGGTCGGATACGAGCAGTACTTC.

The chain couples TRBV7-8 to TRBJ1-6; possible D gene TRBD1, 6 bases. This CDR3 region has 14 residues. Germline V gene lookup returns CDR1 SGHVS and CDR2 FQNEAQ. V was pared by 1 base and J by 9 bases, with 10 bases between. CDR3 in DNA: TGTGCCAGCAGCTTAGAGCAGGGGAGTTCACCCCTCCACTTT. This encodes CASSLEQGSSPLHF. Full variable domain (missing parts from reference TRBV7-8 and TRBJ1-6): GAGVSQSPRYKVAKRGQDVALRCDPISGHVSLFWYQQALGQGPEFLTYFQNEAQLDKSGLPSDRFFAERPEGSVSTLKIQRTQQEDSAVYLCASSLEQGSSPLHFGNGTRLTVT.

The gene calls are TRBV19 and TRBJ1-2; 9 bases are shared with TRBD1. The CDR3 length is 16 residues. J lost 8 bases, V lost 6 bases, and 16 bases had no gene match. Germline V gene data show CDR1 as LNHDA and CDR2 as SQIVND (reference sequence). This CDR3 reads CASSMGLPGQGRGYTF. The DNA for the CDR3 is TGTGCCAGTAGCATGGGTCTTCCGGGACAGGGAAGAGGCTACACCTTC.

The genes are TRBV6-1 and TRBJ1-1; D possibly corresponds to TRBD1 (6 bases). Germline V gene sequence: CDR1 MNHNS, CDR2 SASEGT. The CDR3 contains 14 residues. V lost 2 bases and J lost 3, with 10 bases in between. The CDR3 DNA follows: TGTGCCAGCAGTGAAACAAACAGGGACACTGAAGCTTTCTTT. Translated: CASSETNRDTEAFF.

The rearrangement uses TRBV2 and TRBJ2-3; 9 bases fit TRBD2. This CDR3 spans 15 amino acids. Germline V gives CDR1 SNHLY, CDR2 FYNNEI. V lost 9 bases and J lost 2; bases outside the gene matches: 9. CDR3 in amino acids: CARGTAGGPTDTQYF. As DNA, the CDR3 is TGTGCCAGGGGGACAGCGGGGGGACCCACAGATACGCAGTATTTT.

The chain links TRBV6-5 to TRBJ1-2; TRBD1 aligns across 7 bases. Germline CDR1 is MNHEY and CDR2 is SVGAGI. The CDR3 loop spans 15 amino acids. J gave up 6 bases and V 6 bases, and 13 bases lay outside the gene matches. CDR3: CASSPWDSLPDGYTF. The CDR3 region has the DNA TGTGCCAGCAGCCCCTGGGACAGCCTACCCGATGGCTACACCTTC.

The DNA of the CDR3 is TGTGCCAGCAGCCAAGATCCAGGGCCTCCCACAGATACGCAGTATTTT. It translates to CASSQDPGPPTDTQYF. The rearrangement joins TRBV3-1 (or the pseudogene TRBV3-2) to TRBJ2-3, with TRBD1 as a possible D gene (5 bases). Germline CDR1 reads LGHDT; CDR2 reads YNNKEL (reference sequence). The length of the CDR3 is 16 residues. Trimming removed 0 bases from V and 2 bases from J, with 12 bases in between.

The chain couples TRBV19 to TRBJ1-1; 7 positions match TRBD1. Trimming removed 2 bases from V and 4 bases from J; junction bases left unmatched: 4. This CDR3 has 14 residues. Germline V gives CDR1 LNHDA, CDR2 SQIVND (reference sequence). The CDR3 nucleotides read TGTGCCAGTAGTATAATGGCAGGGGGCACTGAAGCTTTCTTT. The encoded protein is CASSIMAGGTEAFF.

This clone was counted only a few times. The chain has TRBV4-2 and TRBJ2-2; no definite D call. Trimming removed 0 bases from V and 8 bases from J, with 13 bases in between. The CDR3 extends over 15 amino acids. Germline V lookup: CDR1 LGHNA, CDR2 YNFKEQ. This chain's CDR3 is CASSQDMASTGELFF. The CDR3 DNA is TGTGCCAGCAGCCAAGATATGGCGTCGACTGGGGAGCTGTTTTTT.

CDR3 nucleotides: TGTGCCAGTAGTATAGACCTCGATAGCGGGGGGCAGGTAGATGAGCAGTTCTTC. This encodes CASSIDLDSGGQVDEQFF. V is TRBV19 and J is TRBJ2-1; TRBD2 matches 10 bases. V gave up 0 bases and J gave up 8 bases; unmatched junction bases: 13. Germline V gene data show CDR1 as LNHDA and CDR2 as SQIVND (reference sequence). The CDR3 runs 18 residues.

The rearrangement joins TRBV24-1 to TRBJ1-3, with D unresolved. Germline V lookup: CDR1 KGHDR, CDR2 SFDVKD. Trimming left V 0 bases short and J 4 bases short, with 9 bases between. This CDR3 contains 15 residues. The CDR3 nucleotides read TGTGCCACCAGTGATTTGCCGGTGCGCGGAAACACCATATATTTT. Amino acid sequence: CATSDLPVRGNTIYF.

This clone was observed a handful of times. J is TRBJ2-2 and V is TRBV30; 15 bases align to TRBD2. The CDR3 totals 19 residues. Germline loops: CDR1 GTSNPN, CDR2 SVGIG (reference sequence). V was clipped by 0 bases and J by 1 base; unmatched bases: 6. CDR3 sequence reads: CAWSVLVGLAGGNTGELFF. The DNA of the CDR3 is TGTGCCTGGAGTGTTCTAGTGGGACTAGCGGGGGGGAACACCGGGGAGCTGTTTTTT.

The CDR3 reads CASSPGQNSNQPQHF. The CDR3 DNA follows: TGCGCCAGCAGCCCGGGACAGAATAGCAATCAGCCCCAGCATTTT. The gene calls are TRBV5-1 and TRBJ1-5, with TRBD1 identical over 7 bases. Trimming took 4 bases from V and 0 from J; bases not matched to a gene: 4. Germline lookup yields CDR1 SGHRS and CDR2 YFSETQ. CDR3 size: 15 residues.

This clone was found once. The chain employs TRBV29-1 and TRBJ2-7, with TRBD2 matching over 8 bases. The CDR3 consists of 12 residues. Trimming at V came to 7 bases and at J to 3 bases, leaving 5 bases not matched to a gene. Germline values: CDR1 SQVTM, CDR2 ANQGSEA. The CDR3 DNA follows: TGCAGCGCAGCTGCGGGGGGCTACGAGCAGTACTTC. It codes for CSAAAGGYEQYF.

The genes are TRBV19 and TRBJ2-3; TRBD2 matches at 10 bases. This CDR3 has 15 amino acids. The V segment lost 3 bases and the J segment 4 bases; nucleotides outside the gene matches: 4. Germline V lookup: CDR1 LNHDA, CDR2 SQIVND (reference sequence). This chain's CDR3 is CASSMVAGGPDTQYF. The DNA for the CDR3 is TGTGCCAGTAGTATGGTAGCGGGGGGTCCAGATACGCAGTATTTT.

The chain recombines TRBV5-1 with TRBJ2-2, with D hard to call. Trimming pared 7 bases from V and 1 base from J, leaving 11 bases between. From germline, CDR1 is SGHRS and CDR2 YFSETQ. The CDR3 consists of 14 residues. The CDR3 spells CASRMAVNTGELFF. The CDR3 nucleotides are TGCGCCAGCCGCATGGCGGTGAACACCGGGGAGCTGTTTTTT.

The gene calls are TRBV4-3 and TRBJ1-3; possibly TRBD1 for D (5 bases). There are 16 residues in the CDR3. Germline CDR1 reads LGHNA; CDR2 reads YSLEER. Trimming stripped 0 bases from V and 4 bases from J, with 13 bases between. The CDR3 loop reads CASSQDPQGSGNTIYF. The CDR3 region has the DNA TGCGCCAGCAGCCAAGACCCCCAGGGCTCAGGAAACACCATATATTTT.

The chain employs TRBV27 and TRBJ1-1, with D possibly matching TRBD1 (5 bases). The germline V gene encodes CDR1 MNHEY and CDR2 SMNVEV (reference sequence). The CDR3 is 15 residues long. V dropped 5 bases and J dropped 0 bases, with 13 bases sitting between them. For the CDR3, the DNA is TGTGCCAGCAGTCTCGCACCGACAGTGAACACTGAAGCTTTCTTT. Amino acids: CASSLAPTVNTEAFF.

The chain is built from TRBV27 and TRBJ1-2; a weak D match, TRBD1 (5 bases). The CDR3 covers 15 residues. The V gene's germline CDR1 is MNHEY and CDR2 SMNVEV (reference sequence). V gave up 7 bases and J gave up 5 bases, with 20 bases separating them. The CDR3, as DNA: TGTGCCAGCAACTTAGGGGACTGGGGAACATATGGCTACACCTTC. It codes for CASNLGDWGTYGYTF.

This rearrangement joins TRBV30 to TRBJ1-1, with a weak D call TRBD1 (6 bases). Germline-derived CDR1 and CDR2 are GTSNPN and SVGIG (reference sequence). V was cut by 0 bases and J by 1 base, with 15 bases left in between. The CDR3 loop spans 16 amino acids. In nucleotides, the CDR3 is TGTGCCTGGAGTGTATATGCAGGGGAGGGGAACACTGAAGCTTTCTTT. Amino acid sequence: CAWSVYAGEGNTEAFF.

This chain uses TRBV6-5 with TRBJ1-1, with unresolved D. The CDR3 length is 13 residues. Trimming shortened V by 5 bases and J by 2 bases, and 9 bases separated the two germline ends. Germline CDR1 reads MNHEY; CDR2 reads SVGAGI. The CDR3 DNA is TGTGCCAGCAGTCCGACACTCAACACTGAAGCTTTCTTT. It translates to CASSPTLNTEAFF.

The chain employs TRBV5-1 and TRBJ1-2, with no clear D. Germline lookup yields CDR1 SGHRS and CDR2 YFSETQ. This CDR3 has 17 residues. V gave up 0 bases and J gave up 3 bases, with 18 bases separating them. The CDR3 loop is CASSLESPRAGDYGYTF. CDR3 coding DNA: TGCGCCAGCAGCTTGGAGTCCCCCCGAGCAGGCGACTATGGCTACACCTTC. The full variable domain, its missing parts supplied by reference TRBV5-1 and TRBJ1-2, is KAGVTQTPRYLIKTRGQQVTLSCSPISGHRSVSWYQQTPGQGLQFLFEYFSETQRNKGNFPGRFSGRQFSNSRSEMNVSTLELGDSALYLCASSLESPRAGDYGYTFGSGTRLTVV.

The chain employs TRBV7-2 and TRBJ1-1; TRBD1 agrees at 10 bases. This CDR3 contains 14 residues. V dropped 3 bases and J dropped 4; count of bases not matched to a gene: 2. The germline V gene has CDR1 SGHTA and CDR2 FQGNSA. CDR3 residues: CASSLRQGATEAFF. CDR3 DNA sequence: TGTGCCAGCAGCTTGCGACAGGGGGCCACTGAAGCTTTCTTT.

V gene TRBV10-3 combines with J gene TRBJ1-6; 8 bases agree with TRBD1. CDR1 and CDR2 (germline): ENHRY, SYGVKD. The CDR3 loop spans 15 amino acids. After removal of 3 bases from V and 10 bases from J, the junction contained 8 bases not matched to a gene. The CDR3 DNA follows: TGTGCCATCAGTGAATATCGGACAGGGAGATCACCCCTCCACTTT. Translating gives CAISEYRTGRSPLHF.

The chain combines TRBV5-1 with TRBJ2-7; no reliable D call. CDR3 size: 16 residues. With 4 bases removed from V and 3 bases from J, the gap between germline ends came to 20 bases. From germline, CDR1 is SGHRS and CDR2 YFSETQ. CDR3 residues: CASSPLSVVELYEQYF. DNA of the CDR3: TGCGCCAGCAGCCCCCTGAGCGTTGTTGAGCTCTACGAGCAGTACTTC.

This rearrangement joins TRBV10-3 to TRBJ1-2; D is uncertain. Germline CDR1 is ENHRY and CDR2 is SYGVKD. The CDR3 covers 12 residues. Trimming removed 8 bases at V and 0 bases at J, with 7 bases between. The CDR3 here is CAIRAANYGYTF. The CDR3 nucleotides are TGTGCCATCCGTGCAGCTAACTATGGCTACACCTTC.

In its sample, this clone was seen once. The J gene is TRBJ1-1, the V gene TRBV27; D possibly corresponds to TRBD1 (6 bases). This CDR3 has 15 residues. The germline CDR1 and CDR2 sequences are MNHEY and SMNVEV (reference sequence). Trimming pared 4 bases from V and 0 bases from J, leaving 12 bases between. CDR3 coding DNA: TGTGCCAGCAGTTCTTTTCGGACAGTGAACACTGAAGCTTTCTTT. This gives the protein CASSSFRTVNTEAFF.

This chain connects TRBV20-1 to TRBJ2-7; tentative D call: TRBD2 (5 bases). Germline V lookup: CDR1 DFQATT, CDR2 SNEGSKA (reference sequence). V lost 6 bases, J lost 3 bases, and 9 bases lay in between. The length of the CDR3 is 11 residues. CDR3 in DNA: TGCAGTGCCCGACGGGGCTACGAGCAGTACTTC. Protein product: CSARRGYEQYF.